This T cell receptor beta chain was recorded in a study of CD8 T cells in Susac syndrome. Study summary: Patients with Susac syndrome were, at the time of blood collection, therapy-naive, maintained on corticosteroids, or maintained on intravenous immunoglobulin alone. Overall study results and limits: Clonal CD8+ expansion in Susac was highest in TEMRA cells and active patients.

RNA was extracted with the RNeasy kit, and a quantity of roughly 0.5 to 1 ug was reverse transcribed using random hexamers. TCRdb independently ran MiXCR on the immunoSEQ multiplex PCR reads; one entry per CDR3 protein. The repertoire has tens of thousands of distinct CDR3 sequences, roughly 94% of them found once; the top ten carry more than 0.45%. As concerns this clonotype: What it recognizes is unknown.

In Susac syndrome patients, recently defined diagnostic criteria for definite or probable disease were met. Trimming stripped 1 base from V and 1 base from J, with 19 bases between. Germline CDR1 SQVTM, CDR2 ANQGSEA. The CDR3 totals 17 residues. Sequencing used CD8+ T cells from PBMCs. This TCR was sampled from a human donor with Susac syndrome. The chain combines TRBV29-1 with TRBJ1-1, with D unresolved. The CDR3 region has the DNA TGCAGCGTTGAAGGCGTGGGGTCTTCGGCTGGGAACACTGAAGCTTTCTTT. Protein product: CSVEGVGSSAGNTEAFF. The entire variable domain, with the rest obtained from reference TRBV29-1 and TRBJ1-1, is as follows: SAVISQKPSRDICQRGTSLTIQCQVDSQVTMMFWYRQQPGQSLTLIATANQGSEATYESGFVIDKFPISRPNLTFSTLTVSNMSPEDSSIYLCSVEGVGSSAGNTEAFFGQGTRLTVV.